The clone carrying this T cell receptor beta chain was detected only a few times. The target antigen is unknown. Reasons for excluding patients were uncontrolled infection, other autoimmune disease, pregnancy or lactation. The data are from a study of T cells in Graves' hyperthyroidism and ophthalmopathy. Germline V lookup: CDR1 GTSNPN, CDR2 SVGIG (reference sequence). Trimming shortened V by 2 bases and J by 4 bases, and 2 bases separated the two germline ends. This CDR3 is built from 11 residues. Findings of the study overall: In the blood, most expanded thyroid clonotypes above 0.001 appeared as well.

The source material, RNA transcripts, was used to amplify TCR beta CDR3 regions. An initial round of RT-PCR targeting the TCR CDR3 relied on the HTBI primer set. MiXCR, applied by TCRdb to the multiplex PCR reads, yields one record per CDR3 protein. The table has fewer than 850,000 distinct CDR3 sequences, 15% to 20% seen once; the top ten hold around a sixth. This TCR derives from a middle-aged man with Graves' hyperthyroidism. Sequencing was performed on blood. The chain uses TRBV30 and TRBJ1-4; D gene uncertain. The CDR3 DNA follows: TGTGCCTGGAGTCGTAATGAAAAACTGTTTTTT. It specifies CAWSRNEKLFF. Drawing the rest from reference TRBV30 and TRBJ1-4, the complete variable domain is SQTIHQWPATLVQPVGSPLSLECTVEGTSNPNLYWYRQAAGRGLQLLFYSVGIGQISSEVPQNLSASRPQDRQFILSSKKLLLSDSGFYLCAWSRNEKLFFGSGTQLSVL.